The 2 T cell receptor beta chains below all came from one sample that was sequenced in a study of T cell responses to AZD1222 COVID-19 vaccine. Assay: immunoSEQ multiplex PCR; the TCRdb copy retains only in-frame clones and omits some. Among approximately 120,000 clones listed, 89% were seen once. The specimen comprised peripheral blood, sampled 28 days after the second AZD1222 dose. These receptors originate from an adult who received the AZD1222 COVID-19 vaccine.

The CDR3 reads CASNHRGSDYGYTF. The CDR3 bases are TGTGCCAGCAACCACCGCGGCTCAGACTATGGCTACACCTTC. The chain couples TRBV5-6 to TRBJ1-2, with no clear D. The CDR3 spans 14 residues. The germline V gene encodes CDR1 SGHDT and CDR2 YYEEEE. The ends were cut back, 6 bases at V and 3 bases at J, with 15 bases in the middle.

The V and J genes are TRBV12-3 or TRBV12-4 and TRBJ1-2; a weak D match, TRBD1 (6 bases). The CDR3 has 12 residues. V was trimmed by 8 bases and J by 4 bases, leaving 11 bases between them. CDR3 loop: CASSGEAYGYTF. The CDR3 DNA reads as TGTGCCAGCTCAGGGGAAGCCTATGGCTACACCTTC.